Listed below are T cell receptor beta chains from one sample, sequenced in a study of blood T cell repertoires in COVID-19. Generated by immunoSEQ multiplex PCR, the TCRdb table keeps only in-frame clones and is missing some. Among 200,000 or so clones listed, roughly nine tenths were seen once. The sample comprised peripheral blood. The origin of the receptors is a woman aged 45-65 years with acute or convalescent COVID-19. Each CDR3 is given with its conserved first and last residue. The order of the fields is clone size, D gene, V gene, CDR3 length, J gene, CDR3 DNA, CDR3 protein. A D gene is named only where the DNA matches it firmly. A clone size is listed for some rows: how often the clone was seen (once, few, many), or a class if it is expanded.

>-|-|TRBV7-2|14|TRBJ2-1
TGTGCCAGCAGCTTTTCTACGAATACCAATGAGCAGTTCTTC
CASSFSTNTNEQFF
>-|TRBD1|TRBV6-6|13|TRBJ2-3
TGTGCCAGCAGAGAACAGGGGGAAGATACGCAGTATTTT
CASREQGEDTQYF
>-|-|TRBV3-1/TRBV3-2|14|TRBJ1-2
TGTGCCAGCAGCCAAGATTGGCCAGGGGATGGCTACACCTTC
CASSQDWPGDGYTF
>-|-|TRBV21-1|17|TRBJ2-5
TGTGCCAGCAGCGACCCGGGACTAGCGGGAGAACGGGAGACCCAGTACTTC
CASSDPGLAGERETQYF
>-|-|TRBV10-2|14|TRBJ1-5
TGCGCCAGCAGTGAGTCGAAGGGGAGGCAGCCCCAGCATTTT
CASSESKGRQPQHF
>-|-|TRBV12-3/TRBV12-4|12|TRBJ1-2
TGTGCCAGCAGTCGTGTAATCGGTGGCTACACCTTC
CASSRVIGGYTF
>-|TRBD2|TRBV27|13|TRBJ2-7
TGTGCCAGCTTTCTCCAGCGGGACTACGAGCAGTACTTC
CASFLQRDYEQYF
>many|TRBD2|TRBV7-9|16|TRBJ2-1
TGTGCCAGCAGCTCTCGGACTAGCGGGGGGGCGCGTGAGCAGTTCTTC
CASSSRTSGGAREQFF
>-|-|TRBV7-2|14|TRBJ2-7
TGTGCCAGCAGCCAGACCGGGGTTGCGGGCGAGCAGTACTTC
CASSQTGVAGEQYF
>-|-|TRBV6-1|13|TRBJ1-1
TGTGCCAGCAGTGAAAGGCGTGGGGGCGAAGCTTTCTTT
CASSERRGGEAFF
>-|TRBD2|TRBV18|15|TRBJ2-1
TGTGCCAGCTCACTCGGACTAGCGGGAGGCAATGAGCAGTTCTTC
CASSLGLAGGNEQFF
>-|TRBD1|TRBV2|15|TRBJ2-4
TGTGCCAGCAGCACCACAGGGGGCGCCCCGGACATTCAGTACTTC
CASSTTGGAPDIQYF
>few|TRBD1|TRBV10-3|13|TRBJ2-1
TGTGCCATGGGGGACAGGGGGGACAATGAGCAGTTCTTC
CAMGDRGDNEQFF
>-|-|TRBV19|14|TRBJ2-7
TGTGCCAGTAGTAGAAGCGGCGAGGCCTACGAGCAGTACTTC
CASSRSGEAYEQYF
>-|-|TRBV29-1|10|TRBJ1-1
TGCAGCGGGTCGGACACTGAAGCTTTCTTT
CSGSDTEAFF
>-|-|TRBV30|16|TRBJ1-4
TGTGCCTGGAGTGGGGCCATCATAGCAACTAATGAAAAACTGTTTTTT
CAWSGAIIATNEKLFF
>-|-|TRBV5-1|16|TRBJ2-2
TGCGCCAGCAGCGGTTTTGCGGAGGCGGGCACCGGGGAGCTGTTTTTT
CASSGFAEAGTGELFF
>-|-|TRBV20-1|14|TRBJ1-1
TGCAGTGCTAGTCGGGAAGGGGGGGCAACTGAAGCTTTCTTT
CSASREGGATEAFF
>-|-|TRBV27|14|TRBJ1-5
TGTGCCAGCAGTTTTGGGGGCCTAAATCAGCCCCAGCATTTT
CASSFGGLNQPQHF
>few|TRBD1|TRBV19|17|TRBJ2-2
TGTGCCAGTAGGGGCCGGGACAGGGGGGTGAACACCGGGGAGCTGTTTTTT
CASRGRDRGVNTGELFF
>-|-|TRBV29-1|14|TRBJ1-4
TGCAGCGTTGCCACCTCGGGGGGTGGGGAAAAACTGTTTTTT
CSVATSGGGEKLFF
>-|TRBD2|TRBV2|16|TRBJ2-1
TGTGCCAGCAGTGAAGCCATTCTAGCGGGAGAGGATGAGCAGTTCTTC
CASSEAILAGEDEQFF
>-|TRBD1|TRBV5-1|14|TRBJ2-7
TGCGCCAGCAGCTTGCAGGGGGCTTTATACGAGCAGTACTTC
CASSLQGALYEQYF
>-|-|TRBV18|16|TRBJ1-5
TGTGCCAGCTCACCCCCAGGGGTCTATAGCAATCAGCCCCAGCATTTT
CASSPPGVYSNQPQHF
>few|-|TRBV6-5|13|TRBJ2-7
TGTGCCAGCAGCTCGACACTTACCTACGAGCAGTACTTC
CASSSTLTYEQYF
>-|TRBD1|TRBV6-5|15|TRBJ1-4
TGTGCCAGCAGCATATCGACAGGGGGCGATGAAAAACTGTTTTTT
CASSISTGGDEKLFF
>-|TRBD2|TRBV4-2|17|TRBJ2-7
TGTGCCAGCAGCCAGGGGCACAGCCGGGAGGCGTCCTACGAGCAGTACTTC
CASSQGHSREASYEQYF
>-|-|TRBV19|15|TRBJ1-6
TGTGCCAGTAGTATAGAGGCGACAGACAATTCACCCCTCCACTTT
CASSIEATDNSPLHF
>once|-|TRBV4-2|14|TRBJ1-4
TGTGCCAGCAGCCAAGAACAGGGTAATGAAAAACTGTTTTTT
CASSQEQGNEKLFF
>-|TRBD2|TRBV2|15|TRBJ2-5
TGTGCCAGCAGTGGGGGAGGGGCGACCCAAGAGACCCAGTACTTC
CASSGGGATQETQYF
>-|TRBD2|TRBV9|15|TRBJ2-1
TGTGCCAGCAGAGCTCCTAGCGGGGGGGCGGAGGAGCAGTTCTTC
CASRAPSGGAEEQFF
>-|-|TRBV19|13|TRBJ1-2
TGTGCCAGTAGTATACAGTTTAACTATGGCTACACCTTC
CASSIQFNYGYTF
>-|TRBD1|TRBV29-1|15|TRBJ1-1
TGCAGCTGGACAGGGGCCGCCCGAGGGTACACTGAAGCTTTCTTT
CSWTGAARGYTEAFF
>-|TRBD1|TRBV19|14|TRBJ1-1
TGTGCCAGTAGTATAGTTGAACAGGGGGGTGAGTCTTTCTTT
CASSIVEQGGESFF
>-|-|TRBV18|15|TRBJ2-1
TGTGCCAGCTCACCGGTGGCGGGATCAAACAATGAGCAGTTCTTC
CASSPVAGSNNEQFF
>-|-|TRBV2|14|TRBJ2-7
TGTGCCAGCAGTGACCAGGGGCGCTCCTACGAGCAGTACTTC
CASSDQGRSYEQYF
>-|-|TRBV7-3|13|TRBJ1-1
TGTGCCAGCAGCTTCGGGTTGAACACTGAAGCTTTCTTT
CASSFGLNTEAFF
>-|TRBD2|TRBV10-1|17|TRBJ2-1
TGCGCCAGCAGTGAGTACCGGACTAGCGGGAGCGTCAATGAGCAGTTCTTC
CASSEYRTSGSVNEQFF
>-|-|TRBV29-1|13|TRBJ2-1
TGCAGCGTTGAAGTCGGGATGAACAATGAGCAGTTCTTC
CSVEVGMNNEQFF
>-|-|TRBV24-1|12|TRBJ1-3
TGTGCCACCAGTCCCGGGGGAAACACCATATATTTT
CATSPGGNTIYF
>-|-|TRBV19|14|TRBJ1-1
TGTGCCAGTAGTCCCGGGGGGGGTAGAACTGAAGCTTTCTTT
CASSPGGGRTEAFF
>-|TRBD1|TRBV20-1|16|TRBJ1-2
TGCAGTGCTAGTCGGGACAGTGCAGACATTTCATATGGCTACACCTTC
CSASRDSADISYGYTF
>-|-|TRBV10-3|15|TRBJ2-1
TGTGCCATCAGCGGAGGGGGAGGGGGCTACAATGAGCAGTTCTTC
CAISGGGGGYNEQFF
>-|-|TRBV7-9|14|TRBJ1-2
TGTGCCAGCAGCCTCGAGGATTTCAACTATGGCTACACCTTC
CASSLEDFNYGYTF
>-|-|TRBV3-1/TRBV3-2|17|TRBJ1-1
TGTGCCAGCAGCCATGAGCCGGGACTGGGAGGCAACACTGAAGCTTTCTTT
CASSHEPGLGGNTEAFF
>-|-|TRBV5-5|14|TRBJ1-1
TGTGCCAGCAGCTTGTGGGGGCTCGGCACTGAAGCTTTCTTT
CASSLWGLGTEAFF
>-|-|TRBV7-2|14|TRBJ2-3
TGTGCCAGCAGCCCTAGTCTAGACACAGATACGCAGTATTTT
CASSPSLDTDTQYF
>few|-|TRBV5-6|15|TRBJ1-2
TGTGCCAGCAGCTTCATGGCGGGGGTAAACTATGGCTACACCTTC
CASSFMAGVNYGYTF
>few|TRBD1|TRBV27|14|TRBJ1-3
TGTGCCAGCAAACCAGGGACAGATGGAAACACCATATATTTT
CASKPGTDGNTIYF
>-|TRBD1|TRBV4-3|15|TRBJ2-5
TGCGCCAGCAGCCAAGTATCAGGGGGCTGGGAGACCCAGTACTTC
CASSQVSGGWETQYF